These T cell receptor beta chains were read from a single sample in a study of T cells in Graves' hyperthyroidism and ophthalmopathy. Each CDR3 protein gets one entry after TCRdb re-called the multiplex PCR reads with MiXCR. The data contain approximately 400,000 distinct CDR3 sequences, around 14% of them singletons. The source material was blood. The receptors shown here come from a woman under 30 with Graves' hyperthyroidism. CDR3s include the opening cysteine and the closing phenylalanine or tryptophan. D genes are given only for firm matches. Clone size is given for some rows only: seen once, a few or many times, or a class if the clone is expanded.

size	V	D	J	DNA	CDR3
once	TRBV19	-	TRBJ1-1	TGTGCCAGTAATACAGGAGACCCGAACACTGAAGCTTTCTTT	CASNTGDPNTEAFF
-	TRBV29-1	-	TRBJ2-5	TGCAGCGTTGAAGTCACCCTGGGGGAGACCCAGTACTTC	CSVEVTLGETQYF
-	TRBV20-1	-	TRBJ1-6	TGCAGTGCCCGGGGCCTTTGGAATTCACCCCTCCACTTT	CSARGLWNSPLHF
once	TRBV20-1	-	TRBJ2-3	TGCAGTGCTGTACGACGTCCCGGAGATACGCAGTATTTT	CSAVRRPGDTQYF
-	TRBV5-1	-	TRBJ2-1	TGCGCCAGCAGCTTCCTAGCCGATTACAATGAGCAGTTCTTC	CASSFLADYNEQFF
many	TRBV12-3/TRBV12-4	TRBD1	TRBJ1-1	TGTGCCAGCAGAAACAGGGGGCTTGAAACTGAAGCTTTCTTT	CASRNRGLETEAFF
many	TRBV9	TRBD2	TRBJ2-2	TGTGCCAGCAGCGTACAGGTAGCGGGAGCGGAGGGGGAGCTGTTTTTT	CASSVQVAGAEGELFF
many	TRBV18	-	TRBJ1-4	TGTGCCAGCTCCACGGACGGACGGATAGAAAAACTGTTTTTT	CASSTDGRIEKLFF
many	TRBV7-9	-	TRBJ2-1	TGTGCCAGCAGCTCTTTTGTGCGGGATGAGCAGTTCTTC	CASSSFVRDEQFF
-	TRBV27	-	TRBJ2-3	TGTGCCAGCAGACAGAGGGGGACAGATACGCAGTATTTT	CASRQRGTDTQYF
many	TRBV6-2/TRBV6-3	TRBD2	TRBJ2-7	TGTGCCAGCAGTCCTGGGACTAGCGGGAGAATCGCCTACGAGCAGTACTTC	CASSPGTSGRIAYEQYF
-	TRBV10-3	TRBD2	TRBJ2-7	TGTGCCATCAGCAGGACTAGCGGGGGTTCCTACGAGCAGTACTTC	CAISRTSGGSYEQYF
many	TRBV11-3	-	TRBJ2-1	TGTGCCAGCAGCTCCGGGACTTCCGATGAGCAGTTCTTC	CASSSGTSDEQFF
-	TRBV4-2	TRBD2	TRBJ2-1	TGTGCCAGCAGCCAAGGGGGACTAGCGGCTCTGATCGAGCAGTTCTTC	CASSQGGLAALIEQFF
few	TRBV28	-	TRBJ1-2	TGTGCCAGCAGTTCCATGGTCCTATATGGCTACACCTTC	CASSSMVLYGYTF